The 11 T cell receptor beta chains reported below all come from one sample, sequenced in a study of CXCR3 chemokines and chemotherapy response in bladder cancer (dated by TCRdb to 2021 to 2024). Library preparation used PCR. Sequencing relied on an Illumina HiSeq 2500. TCRdb reanalyzed the raw reads on its own, using fastp at Q25 for trimming and MiXCR for clone calling, and kept in-frame beta chains. Rows with a matching CDR3 protein are joined into one entry that keeps the most common DNA and genes. This sample gives roughly 2,300 distinct CDR3 sequences in total; about 15% of them show up just once. The ten largest clonotypes hold 25% of the sample. Sample collection occurred from a patient whose treatment included neoadjuvant chemotherapy. The receptors were gathered from a human donor with bladder cancer that responded to neoadjuvant chemotherapy.

This clonotype ranks as hyperexpanded. The chain links TRBV29-1 to TRBJ1-2; D remains unclear. Trimming removed 5 bases from V and 8 bases from J, with 9 bases in between. This CDR3 has 10 residues. CDR1 is SQVTM and CDR2 is ANQGSEA in the germline V gene. The DNA for the CDR3 is TGCAGCGTTTGGGAGGGAGGCTACACCTTC. Translating it yields CSVWEGGYTF.

By its share, this clonotype is medium-sized. CDR3 DNA: TGTGCCAGCAGCGCCTCAAAGACCGGGGAGCTGTTTTTT. This gives the protein CASSASKTGELFF. This chain links TRBV7-2 with TRBJ2-2, with D unresolved. V lost 5 bases, J lost 5 bases, and 9 bases lay in between. Germline values: CDR1 SGHTA, CDR2 FQGNSA. The CDR3 length is 13 residues.

Relative to its sample, this clonotype is medium-sized. This chain joins TRBV6-1 and TRBJ2-3; possibly TRBD1 for D (6 bases). Germline V gives CDR1 MNHNS, CDR2 SASEGT. The CDR3 contains 15 residues. Trimming shortened V by 4 bases and J by 0 bases, and 11 bases separated the two germline ends. The CDR3 here is CASSGGTTSTDTQYF. The CDR3 region has the DNA TGTGCCAGCAGTGGGGGGACAACTAGCACAGATACGCAGTATTTT.

This clonotype is medium-sized in the sample. V gene TRBV13 combines with J gene TRBJ2-1; D is undetermined. CDR1 and CDR2 (germline): PRHDT, FYEKMQ (reference sequence). There are 14 residues in the CDR3. Between the trimmed V and J ends, which lost 10 bases and 8 bases, there was a span of 21 bases. This CDR3 reads CATTGRSSIDEQFF. The CDR3, as DNA: TGTGCCACCACCGGAAGAAGCTCGATCGATGAGCAGTTCTTC.

In its sample, this clonotype is medium-sized. The CDR3 reads CASSSGDSYNEQFF. CDR3 bases: TGTGCCAGTAGTAGCGGGGACTCCTACAATGAGCAGTTCTTC. The rearrangement uses TRBV19 and TRBJ2-1; D is perhaps TRBD2 (6 bases). The V gene lost 4 bases and the J gene lost 0 bases, with 7 bases spanning the gap. The CDR3 has 14 amino acids. CDR1 LNHDA and CDR2 SQIVND come from the germline V gene (reference sequence).

Within the sample, this clonotype is medium-sized. The chain combines TRBV7-9 with TRBJ1-1, with 7 nucleotides matching TRBD1. J gave up 4 bases and V 5 bases, and 4 bases lay outside the gene matches. From germline, CDR1 is SEHNR and CDR2 FQNEAQ (reference sequence). This CDR3 is 13 amino acids long. The CDR3 DNA reads TGTGCCAGCAGCCTCCAGGGGGGCACTGAAGCTTTCTTT. Translating gives CASSLQGGTEAFF.

This clonotype appeared many times. The gene calls are TRBV6-5 and TRBJ2-7; 7 positions agree with TRBD1. Germline-derived CDR1 and CDR2 are MNHEY and SVGAGI. There are 14 residues in the CDR3. J lost 3 bases, V lost 2 bases, and 4 bases had no gene match. The CDR3 loop reads CASSYGRQGYEQYF. CDR3 nucleotide sequence: TGTGCCAGCAGTTACGGTAGACAGGGCTACGAGCAGTACTTC.

This clonotype ranks as large. The rearrangement links TRBV6-5 to TRBJ1-2; weak D call: TRBD1 (5 bases). V was shortened by 8 bases and J by 0 bases, with 10 bases between the two germline ends. The germline CDR1 and CDR2 sequences are MNHEY and SVGAGI. There are 13 residues in the CDR3. DNA for the CDR3: TGTGCCAGCCGGGACGTAGCTAACTATGGCTACACCTTC. This codes for CASRDVANYGYTF.

Many counts were recorded for this clonotype. The rearrangement uses TRBV30 and TRBJ2-7; D is uncertain. The CDR3 is 11 residues long. Trimming removed 5 bases from V and 5 bases from J, with 10 bases in between. Germline CDR1 GTSNPN, CDR2 SVGIG (reference sequence). The CDR3 sequence is CAWSEVHEQYF. Here the CDR3 DNA reads TGTGCCTGGTCCGAGGTCCACGAGCAGTACTTC.

This clonotype was counted a few times. The chain links TRBV27 to TRBJ2-1, with 7 bases lining up with TRBD2. CDR1 and CDR2 (germline): MNHEY, SMNVEV (reference sequence). V shed 6 bases and J 8 bases; nucleotides not matched to a gene: 4. This CDR3 region has 12 residues. CDR3 sequence reads: CASRTSSHEQFF. CDR3 sequence (DNA): TGTGCCAGCAGGACTAGCTCCCATGAGCAGTTCTTC.

The table lists this clonotype with many counts. V usage is TRBV29-1 and J usage is TRBJ2-7, with 7 bases fitting TRBD1. The V segment lost 7 bases and the J segment 5 bases; nucleotides outside the gene matches: 14. CDR1 SQVTM and CDR2 ANQGSEA come from the germline V gene. The CDR3 is 14 residues long. DNA of the CDR3: TGCAGCGCCCAAGTAAGGGGGCGCTGGAACGAGCAGTACTTC. It translates to CSAQVRGRWNEQYF.